Detailed here is one TCR beta chain. Germline-derived CDR1 and CDR2 are SGHDN and FVKESK. CDR3 length: 14 residues. Trimming took off 2 bases at V and 0 bases at J, with 8 bases between the two ends. Measured with immunoSEQ multiplex PCR; TCRdb has only the in-frame clones, and not every one. This sample carries tens of thousands of clones, approximately 85% of them seen once, and the ten largest clones take around 5.1%. This entry comes from a study of OX40 agonist ivuxolimab in advanced cancers. The rearrangement joins TRBV14 to TRBJ2-7; D is unclear. This material consisted of CD4+ or CD8+ T cells sorted from blood, taken in a trial of the OX40 agonist ivuxolimab. The receptor was derived from an adult with an advanced solid tumor such as melanoma, head and neck, liver or kidney cancer. The DNA of the CDR3 is TGTGCCAGCAGCCAACACAGTAGCTCCTACGAGCAGTACTTC. It yields the protein CASSQHSSSYEQYF.